These 2 T cell receptor beta chains originate from one sample sequenced in a study of T cell changes during pregnancy in multiple sclerosis. Here immunoSEQ multiplex PCR was the method, and the copy in TCRdb shows in-frame clones only, minus some. The sample has around 50,000 clones, approximately 90% seen once. Sequenced material: peripheral blood, taken in the first trimester of pregnancy. The receptor set was obtained from a female donor with multiple sclerosis, enrolled in a pregnancy study.

The chain employs TRBV7-3 and TRBJ1-5; the D gene is possibly TRBD1 (5 bases). Trimming pared 1 base from V and 5 bases from J, leaving 15 bases between. The germline V gene has CDR1 SGHTA and CDR2 FQGTGA. The CDR3 runs 16 residues. The CDR3 nucleotides read TGTGCCAGCAGCTTAAGGCGGGGGAGACCCCATCAGCCCCAGCATTTT. This gives the protein CASSLRRGRPHQPQHF.

This clone turned up a few times. The rearrangement links TRBV5-4 to TRBJ2-1, with D tentatively TRBD2 (6 bases). The V gene's germline CDR1 is SGHNT and CDR2 YYREEE (reference sequence). Trimming removed 2 bases from V and 12 bases from J, with 30 bases in between. The CDR3 is 18 residues long. CDR3 in DNA: TGTGCCAGCAGCTTCGGGGGTATTAGTGGGACCCCGCACGAGGGGCAGTTCTTC. Protein sequence: CASSFGGISGTPHEGQFF.